Below, 17 T cell receptor beta chains from the same sample are listed, as sequenced in a study of T cell responses to AZD1222 COVID-19 vaccine. Clones were sequenced by immunoSEQ multiplex PCR, and TCRdb holds only the in-frame ones, with some missing. Of around 130,000 clones in the sample, 90% to 95% are singletons; the top ten hold approximately 6.3%. This material consisted of peripheral blood, taken on day 0 of AZD1222 vaccination. All receptors derive from an adult in good health.

In nucleotides, the CDR3 is TGTGCCAGCTCACCATATGGGCGGAGTACTAGCACAGATACGCAGTATTTT. Translation: CASSPYGRSTSTDTQYF. The rearrangement joins TRBV18 to TRBJ2-3, with D unresolved. The CDR3 covers 17 residues. Germline V gives CDR1 KGHSH, CDR2 LQKENI. Trimming pared 2 bases from V and 0 bases from J, leaving 15 bases between.

The chain has TRBV6-2 or TRBV6-3 and TRBJ2-1; D ambiguous. Germline V gives CDR1 MNHEY, CDR2 SVGEGT. The length of the CDR3 is 15 residues. The V and J ends lost 6 bases and 0 bases respectively, with 12 bases between them. In DNA, the CDR3 is TGTGCCAGCAGCCCTCGACGCGACTCCTACAATGAGCAGTTCTTC. This encodes CASSPRRDSYNEQFF.

The V gene is TRBV3-1 (or the pseudogene TRBV3-2), the J gene TRBJ2-3; D is ambiguous. The CDR3 covers 14 residues. Trimming took off 3 bases at V and 6 bases at J, with 13 bases between the two ends. Germline CDR1 LGHDT, CDR2 YNNKEL (reference sequence). CDR3 amino acids: CASSQEFRFDTQYF. In DNA, the CDR3 is TGTGCCAGCAGCCAGGAGTTCCGTTTCGATACGCAGTATTTT.

The genes are TRBV9 and TRBJ1-1, with D tentatively TRBD1 (5 bases). The CDR3 spans 13 residues. Trimming left V 4 bases short and J 3 bases short, with 10 bases between. The germline CDR1 and CDR2 sequences are SGDLS and YYNGEE. CDR3 bases: TGTGCCAGCAGCTTCGACAGTTACACTGAAGCTTTCTTT. It codes for CASSFDSYTEAFF.

This chain joins TRBV4-3 and TRBJ1-1; 11 nucleotides agree with TRBD1. The CDR3 covers 17 residues. CDR1 LGHNA and CDR2 YSLEER come from the germline V gene. With V trimmed by 4 bases and J by 4 bases, 11 bases remained unmatched. CDR3 loop: CASSPGTGGRVGTEAFF. The CDR3 bases are TGCGCCAGCAGCCCGGGGACAGGGGGGAGGGTCGGCACTGAAGCTTTCTTT.

V usage is TRBV19 and J usage is TRBJ1-1; D gene uncertain. Germline CDR1 and CDR2: LNHDA and SQIVND (reference sequence). Trimming left V 10 bases short and J 0 bases short, with 15 bases between. The CDR3 has 14 amino acids. CDR3 nucleotide sequence: TGTGCCAAAATGGGCCGGCCTATGAACACTGAAGCTTTCTTT. Translated: CAKMGRPMNTEAFF.

V is TRBV4-3 and J is TRBJ2-7, with D perhaps matching TRBD1 or TRBD2 (5 bases each). From germline, CDR1 is LGHNA and CDR2 YSLEER. Trimming cost V 3 bases and J 2 bases, with 14 bases left between them. The CDR3 has 15 residues. The CDR3 DNA sequence: TGCGCCAGCAGCCAGGCTTCCGGGACCCCCTACGAGCAGTACTTC. This gives the protein CASSQASGTPYEQYF.

The sample holds a few counts of this clone. The CDR3: CASRGRSYEQYF. DNA of the CDR3: TGTGCCAGCAGGGGCCGCTCCTACGAGCAGTACTTC. The V call is TRBV11-2, the J call TRBJ2-7; no definite D call. Germline values: CDR1 SGHAT, CDR2 FQNNGV. V was clipped by 6 bases and J by 0 bases, with 6 bases between them. The CDR3 sequence is 12 residues long.

The rearrangement uses TRBV18 and TRBJ1-2; unclear D gene. Trimming cost V 3 bases and J 0 bases, with 11 bases left between them. Germline assignment: CDR1 KGHSH and CDR2 LQKENI. The CDR3 spans 15 residues. CDR3 bases: TGTGCCAGCTCACCCACGCTCAGAACTAACTATGGCTACACCTTC. It encodes CASSPTLRTNYGYTF.

The CDR3 sequence: CASSPSSGGPSYEQYF. CDR3 coding DNA: TGTGCCAGTAGTCCCTCCTCAGGGGGCCCTTCCTACGAGCAGTACTTC. The gene calls are TRBV19 and TRBJ2-7; 8 positions match TRBD1. Germline CDR1 and CDR2: LNHDA and SQIVND (reference sequence). V was clipped by 5 bases and J by 1 base; unmatched bases: 10. This CDR3 contains 16 residues.

This chain uses TRBV30 with TRBJ1-6; D gene ambiguous. Germline V gene sequence: CDR1 GTSNPN, CDR2 SVGIG (reference sequence). The CDR3 contains 13 residues. The V end was cut by 5 bases, the J end by 6 bases, with 11 bases between. The CDR3 sequence: CAWADLGNSPLHF. The CDR3 DNA reads TGTGCCTGGGCGGACTTGGGTAATTCACCCCTCCACTTT.

The table lists this clone with a count of one. The chain is built from TRBV6-5 and TRBJ1-2; tentative D call: TRBD1 (6 bases). V dropped 5 bases and J dropped 4 bases, with 8 bases sitting between them. Germline V CDR1 and CDR2: MNHEY, SVGAGI. The CDR3 extends over 12 amino acids. CDR3 nucleotide sequence: TGTGCCAGCAGTCGGGACACCTATGGCTACACCTTC. This codes for CASSRDTYGYTF.

In the case of this clone: This sample also contains other DNA sequences that code for the same CDR3. The V call is TRBV28, the J call TRBJ2-7; unclear D gene. V gave up 4 bases and J gave up 4 bases, with 5 bases separating them. This CDR3 comprises 11 residues. Per germline, CDR1 MDHEN and CDR2 SYDVKM. CDR3 nucleotide sequence: TGTGCCAGCAGTTCACCGTACGAGCAGTACTTC. This sequence encodes CASSSPYEQYF.

V gene TRBV6-5 combines with J gene TRBJ1-1, with a tentative D call TRBD1 (6 bases). CDR3 size: 15 residues. V lost 0 bases, J lost 4 bases, and 12 bases lay in between. The germline V gene encodes CDR1 MNHEY and CDR2 SVGAGI. This CDR3 reads CASSYSGGAVTEAFF. The DNA of the CDR3 is TGTGCCAGCAGTTACTCCGGGGGGGCCGTCACTGAAGCTTTCTTT.

The chain has TRBV6-5 and TRBJ1-2; D is unclear. Germline-derived CDR1 and CDR2 are MNHEY and SVGAGI. The V and J ends lost 2 bases and 9 bases respectively, with 16 bases between them. CDR3 length equals 14 residues. CDR3: CASSYANSFISYTF. The CDR3 bases are TGTGCCAGCAGTTACGCAAACTCGTTTATTAGCTACACCTTC.

This clone turned up a few times. This rearrangement joins TRBV19 to TRBJ1-1; D possibly corresponds to TRBD1 (5 bases). This CDR3 is 14 amino acids long. V was trimmed by 3 bases and J by 6 bases, leaving 14 bases between them. Germline CDR1 and CDR2: LNHDA and SQIVND (reference sequence). The CDR3 bases are TGTGCCAGTAGTATTAACGGGGGAACACCTGAAGCTTTCTTT. Protein product: CASSINGGTPEAFF.

V usage is TRBV7-2 and J usage is TRBJ2-5, with D possibly TRBD2 on 6 matching bases. The V gene's germline CDR1 is SGHTA and CDR2 FQGNSA. There are 14 residues in the CDR3. The V end lost 2 bases, the J end lost 5 bases, and 12 bases lay between the germline ends. This CDR3 is CASSLRGRIETQYF. Written as DNA, the CDR3 is TGTGCCAGCAGCTTACGGGGGAGGATCGAGACCCAGTACTTC.